The 21 T cell receptor beta chains listed next were all sequenced from one sample in a study of cytomegalovirus exposure and HLA in healthy donors. Primers: 60 Vbeta forward and 13 Jbeta reverse. Profiled with immunoSEQ multiplex PCR; TCRdb holds only in-frame clones, not every one. The data show about 160,000 clones, less than 90% seen once. What was sequenced was PBMCs. All receptors derive from a man aged 18 to 30 in good health and CMV-seronegative.

The V call is TRBV5-5, the J call TRBJ2-7, with a weak D call TRBD1 (5 bases). This CDR3 region has 13 residues. Germline loops: CDR1 SGHKS, CDR2 YYEKEE (reference sequence). Between the trimmed V and J ends, which lost 0 bases and 3 bases, there was a span of 7 bases. The CDR3 loop is CASSLAQGYEQYF. DNA for the CDR3: TGTGCCAGCAGCTTGGCTCAGGGCTACGAGCAGTACTTC.

This clone was counted a single time. The chain couples TRBV7-2 to TRBJ2-7; D may be TRBD2 (5 bases). Trimming removed 5 bases from V and 0 bases from J, with 11 bases in between. The CDR3 length is 14 residues. The germline CDR1 and CDR2 sequences are SGHTA and FQGNSA. Here the CDR3 DNA reads TGTGCCAGCAGCACCGGACTGCACTCCTACGAGCAGTACTTC. This translates into CASSTGLHSYEQYF.

The rearrangement uses TRBV7-9 and TRBJ2-5; the D gene is possibly TRBD2 (7 bases). V was clipped by 1 base and J by 5 bases, with 14 bases between them. CDR3 size: 15 residues. CDR1 SEHNR and CDR2 FQNEAQ come from the germline V gene (reference sequence). CDR3 region: CASSLGGGAAETQYF. For the CDR3, the DNA is TGTGCCAGCAGCTTAGGAGGGGGGGCTGCGGAGACCCAGTACTTC.

V is TRBV2 and J is TRBJ1-6; TRBD1 agrees at 10 bases. CDR3 size: 15 residues. The J segment lost 11 bases and the V segment lost 1 base, leaving 5 bases of the junction unmatched. CDR1 is SNHLY, CDR2 FYNNEI, per germline. CDR3 coding DNA: TGTGCCAGCAGTGAAGGTTCGGGACAGGGGACACCCCTCCACTTT. Translation gives CASSEGSGQGTPLHF.

This clone was counted a few times. The rearrangement uses TRBV28 and TRBJ2-7, with D perhaps TRBD1 (6 bases). The germline gives CDR1 MDHEN, CDR2 SYDVKM. This CDR3 is built from 16 residues. Trimming left V 1 base short and J 5 bases short, with 18 bases between. CDR3 residues: CASSLFRGVSPNEQYF. CDR3 in DNA: TGTGCCAGCAGTTTATTCAGGGGAGTTTCCCCTAACGAGCAGTACTTC.

The V gene is TRBV7-2, the J gene TRBJ2-1; D is ambiguous. The germline V gene has CDR1 SGHTA and CDR2 FQGNSA. The V and J ends lost 2 bases and 6 bases respectively, with 8 bases between them. CDR3 length equals 13 residues. CDR3 in DNA: TGTGCCAGCAGCTTATTCCCCGGCAATGAGCAGTTCTTC. It specifies CASSLFPGNEQFF.

The V gene is TRBV5-1, the J gene TRBJ2-5, with TRBD2 matching 11 bases. Germline V CDR1 and CDR2: SGHRS, YFSETQ. With V trimmed by 2 bases and J by 3 bases, 6 bases remained unmatched. The CDR3 extends over 16 amino acids. This chain's CDR3 is CASSFAGTSGKETQYF. The DNA for the CDR3 is TGCGCCAGCAGCTTCGCCGGGACTAGCGGAAAAGAGACCCAGTACTTC.

The chain links TRBV2 to TRBJ1-5; 7 bases are shared with TRBD1. Germline V gene lookup returns CDR1 SNHLY and CDR2 FYNNEI. The CDR3 covers 13 residues. J lost 10 bases, V lost 5 bases, and 8 bases had no gene match. Written as DNA, the CDR3 is TGTGCCAGCAGTTTTGACAGGGTTCATCCCCAGCATTTT. Its translation: CASSFDRVHPQHF.

The chain joins TRBV15 to TRBJ2-7; TRBD2 might be the D (6 bases). In germline, CDR1 is LNHNV, CDR2 YYDKDF (reference sequence). V dropped 0 bases and J dropped 13 bases, with 16 bases sitting between them. This CDR3 contains 13 residues. The CDR3 spells CATSRDRKGGLYF. The CDR3 DNA follows: TGTGCCACCAGCAGAGACAGGAAGGGAGGACTCTACTTC.

This clone was detected only once. The chain has TRBV2 and TRBJ1-2; D is unresolved. Trimming removed 8 bases from V and 3 bases from J, with 7 bases in between. The CDR3 loop spans 11 amino acids. Looked up from germline, CDR1 is SNHLY and CDR2 is FYNNEI. The CDR3 nucleotides are TGTGCCAGCGGGAGTGACTATGGCTACACCTTC. Protein product: CASGSDYGYTF.

The chain uses TRBV4-1 and TRBJ2-1; tentatively, D is TRBD2 (6 bases). Looked up from germline, CDR1 is MGHRA and CDR2 is YSYEKL. This CDR3 spans 16 amino acids. V gave up 4 bases and J gave up 5 bases, with 18 bases separating them. As DNA, the CDR3 is TGCGCCAGCAGCCGAATAAACTGGGGGGATGACAATGAGCAGTTCTTC. Its translation: CASSRINWGDDNEQFF.

The chain is built from TRBV6-1 and TRBJ2-1; 7 bases match TRBD1. The CDR3 spans 13 residues. CDR1 MNHNS and CDR2 SASEGT come from the germline V gene. Trimming cost V 11 bases and J 3 bases; bases outside gene matches: 7. The CDR3 sequence: CAPEAGGYNEQFF. CDR3 DNA: TGTGCCCCGGAAGCAGGGGGCTACAATGAGCAGTTCTTC.

The V gene is TRBV5-6, the J gene TRBJ1-1; D is ambiguous. Per germline, CDR1 SGHDT and CDR2 YYEEEE. There are 14 residues in the CDR3. V was pared by 4 bases and J by 3 bases, with 13 bases between. CDR3 coding DNA: TGTGCCAGCAGCCCCGAGGCGGTAGACACTGAAGCTTTCTTT. Amino acids: CASSPEAVDTEAFF.

This chain connects TRBV10-3 to TRBJ2-3, with 11 bases matching TRBD2. This CDR3 comprises 14 residues. Germline loops: CDR1 ENHRY, CDR2 SYGVKD. The V segment lost 3 bases and the J segment 5 bases; nucleotides outside the gene matches: 1. Written as DNA, the CDR3 is TGTGCCATCAGTGAACTAGCGGGAGTAGATACGCAGTATTTT. It codes for CAISELAGVDTQYF.

The chain recombines TRBV9 with TRBJ2-1, with D unresolved. This CDR3 region has 12 residues. Trimming removed 0 bases from V and 11 bases from J, with 9 bases in between. CDR1 is SGDLS and CDR2 is YYNGEE in the germline V gene. CDR3 DNA sequence: TGTGCCAGCAGCGTAGAAGCGTCTAAGCAGTTCTTC. Residues: CASSVEASKQFF. Filled out from reference TRBV9 and TRBJ2-1, the complete variable domain reads DSGVTQTPKHLITATGQRVTLRCSPRSGDLSVYWYQQSLDQGLQFLIQYYNGEERAKGNILERFSAQQFPDLHSELNLSSLELGDSALYFCASSVEASKQFFGPGTRLTVL.

A note on this clone: This sample also contains other DNA sequences that code for the same CDR3. The chain has TRBV7-9 and TRBJ2-7, with D perhaps matching TRBD1 (5 bases). This CDR3 contains 14 residues. With 3 bases removed from V and 4 bases from J, the gap between germline ends came to 13 bases. Germline values: CDR1 SEHNR, CDR2 FQNEAQ (reference sequence). The CDR3 coding sequence is TGTGCCAGCAGCTTCTCTCAGGGTACATACGAGCAGTACTTC. Its protein is CASSFSQGTYEQYF.

CDR3 protein: CASSEAAGTGANEKLFF. In DNA, the CDR3 is TGTGCCAGCAGTGAAGCCGCGGGGACAGGGGCGAATGAAAAACTGTTTTTT. This chain connects TRBV6-1 to TRBJ1-4, with 10 bases fitting TRBD1. The J segment lost 5 bases and the V segment lost 0 bases, leaving 6 bases of the junction unmatched. The CDR3 is 17 amino acids. The germline CDR1 and CDR2 sequences are MNHNS and SASEGT.

CDR3 region: CASGLIQSEEAFF. The DNA of the CDR3 is TGTGCCAGCGGCTTGATCCAGTCGGAGGAAGCTTTCTTT. The chain uses TRBV28 and TRBJ1-1, with D hard to call. Germline CDR1 is MDHEN and CDR2 is SYDVKM. This CDR3 contains 13 residues. The ends were cut back, 8 bases at V and 8 bases at J, with 18 bases in the middle.

J is TRBJ2-7 and V is TRBV29-1; TRBD1 agrees at 7 bases. J gave up 6 bases and V 7 bases, and 6 bases lay outside the gene matches. The CDR3 extends over 11 amino acids. The germline V gene has CDR1 SQVTM and CDR2 ANQGSEA. The CDR3 nucleotides read TGCAGCGCCCGACAGGGCGGCGAGCAGTACTTC. It specifies CSARQGGEQYF.

This chain uses TRBV5-1 with TRBJ2-7, with TRBD1 identical over 8 bases. From germline, CDR1 is SGHRS and CDR2 YFSETQ. The CDR3 has 15 residues. V shed 4 bases, J shed 2 bases, and the junction held 8 bases outside the gene matches. CDR3 DNA: TGCGCCAGCAGCGCCGCCGGACAGGGACCCTACGAGCAGTACTTC. As protein: CASSAAGQGPYEQYF.

The rearrangement links TRBV5-4 to TRBJ2-2; 7 bases align to TRBD2. From germline, CDR1 is SGHNT and CDR2 YYREEE (reference sequence). With 5 bases clipped from V and 4 bases from J, the junction kept 17 bases outside the gene matches. The CDR3 runs to 18 residues. CDR3 bases: TGTGCCAGCAGTTTACGGGAGGACAAGTATTACGGCACCGGGGAGCTGTTTTTT. Translation: CASSLREDKYYGTGELFF.